Following are 8 T cell receptor beta chains from one sample sequenced in a study of spatial heterogeneity in lung cancer. MiXCR, applied by TCRdb to the 5' RACE reads, yields one record per CDR3 protein. The sample holds tens of thousands of distinct CDR3 sequences, around 10% seen once. Specified time point: blood at routine non-recurrence follow-up after resection. The source was PBMCs, collected at follow-up. These receptor sequences come from a male donor with early-stage non-small cell lung cancer.

V and J are TRBV4-3 and TRBJ1-6; a possible D gene is TRBD1 (5 bases). The germline V gene has CDR1 LGHNA and CDR2 YSLEER. The CDR3 runs 16 residues. Trimming took off 0 bases at V and 6 bases at J, with 12 bases between the two ends. The chain's CDR3 is CASSQDRQGFNSPLHF. The DNA for the CDR3 is TGCGCCAGCAGCCAAGATAGGCAGGGATTTAATTCACCCCTCCACTTT.

The sample holds many counts of this clonotype. This chain joins TRBV20-1 and TRBJ1-2; perhaps TRBD1 as D (5 bases). Trimming left V 1 base short and J 7 bases short, with 13 bases between. CDR3 length equals 13 residues. Germline CDR1 is DFQATT and CDR2 is SNEGSKA (reference sequence). In nucleotides, the CDR3 is TGCAGTGCTAGAGGGAGAGGGGCACTTGGCTACACCTTC. Amino acids: CSARGRGALGYTF.

This clonotype has just a few counts. The chain carries TRBV7-2 and TRBJ2-1; D is unclear. CDR3 length equals 14 residues. The germline CDR1 and CDR2 sequences are SGHTA and FQGNSA. Trimming removed 2 bases from V and 0 bases from J, with 5 bases in between. CDR3 residues: CASSLLSSYNEQFF. The CDR3 bases are TGTGCCAGCAGCTTACTTAGCTCCTACAATGAGCAGTTCTTC.

In this sample, this clonotype turned up a few times. V is TRBV6-5 and J is TRBJ1-2, with D unresolved. The CDR3 spans 13 residues. The germline V gene encodes CDR1 MNHEY and CDR2 SVGAGI. Trimming shortened V by 10 bases and J by 8 bases, and 20 bases separated the two germline ends. The CDR3 spells CATRVGPGKGYTF. CDR3 sequence (DNA): TGTGCCACTCGAGTGGGTCCCGGGAAAGGCTACACCTTC.

This clonotype was observed many times. The chain combines TRBV5-1 with TRBJ2-3; D gene unclear. This CDR3 contains 15 residues. Trimming took 2 bases from V and 0 from J, leaving 10 bases between them. Germline lookup yields CDR1 SGHRS and CDR2 YFSETQ. The CDR3 is CASSFTHTSTDTQYF. The CDR3 DNA follows: TGCGCCAGCAGCTTTACCCATACTAGCACAGATACGCAGTATTTT.

This sequence joins TRBV27 and TRBJ1-1, with D perhaps matching TRBD1 (5 bases). The V and J ends lost 4 bases and 1 base respectively, with 16 bases between them. This CDR3 is 16 amino acids long. Germline-derived CDR1 and CDR2 are MNHEY and SMNVEV (reference sequence). The CDR3 sequence: CASSWTSVGGNTEAFF. The CDR3 coding sequence is TGTGCCAGCAGTTGGACAAGCGTAGGTGGGAACACTGAAGCTTTCTTT.

This clonotype came up many times. This chain connects TRBV6-2 or TRBV6-3 to TRBJ2-5; D is undetermined. The CDR3 has 12 residues. The V end lost 6 bases, the J end lost 1 base, and 6 bases lay between the germline ends. The germline V gene has CDR1 MNHEY and CDR2 SVGEGT. The CDR3: CASSRLQETQYF. CDR3 nucleotide sequence: TGTGCCAGCAGCCGCCTCCAAGAGACCCAGTACTTC.

This clonotype was counted many times. CDR3 region: CASSFSGGNTGELFF. The CDR3 DNA reads TGCGCCAGCAGCTTTTCGGGGGGAAACACCGGGGAGCTGTTTTTT. This chain links TRBV5-1 with TRBJ2-2; 7 bases map to TRBD2. The V and J ends lost 2 bases and 2 bases, in that order; junction bases with no gene match: 3. The CDR3 contains 15 residues. The germline V gene encodes CDR1 SGHRS and CDR2 YFSETQ.